The rows below give T cell receptor beta chains drawn from one sample of a study of CD4 T cell repertoires in COVID-19. Assay used: immunoSEQ multiplex PCR; TCRdb lists only in-frame clones, some missing. The table shows about 75,000 clones, with approximately 83% occurring only once. Sample: CD4+ T cells from peripheral blood, taken after recovery from COVID-19. These TCRs come from a human donor who had COVID-19. CDR3s include the opening cysteine and the closing phenylalanine or tryptophan. A D gene is named only where the DNA matches it firmly. Not all rows give a size; the values are once, few, many and, for expanded clones, a class.

TRBJ2-3	TRBV12-3/TRBV12-4	.	.	TGTGCCAGCAGTTTGACAGATACGCAGTATTTT	CASSLTDTQYF
TRBJ1-5	TRBV18	TRBD1	.	TGTGCCAGCTCATTGACAGGGGCGGGAAGTAGTCAGCCCCAGCATTTT	CASSLTGAGSSQPQHF
TRBJ2-3	TRBV9	TRBD1	.	TGTGCCAGCCGACCGGGACAGGGTAGAGCAGATACGCAGTATTTT	CASRPGQGRADTQYF
TRBJ2-1	TRBV7-2	TRBD2	few	TGTGCCAGCAGCACCTGGACTAGCGGTCACAATGAGCAGTTCTTC	CASSTWTSGHNEQFF
TRBJ2-2	TRBV27	.	.	TGTGCCAGCAGTTTAACCCCCAAGCCACGCGGGGAGCTGTTTTTT	CASSLTPKPRGELFF
TRBJ2-1	TRBV11-3	TRBD2	.	TGTGCCAGCAGCTTAGACAGTAGCGGGAGTAGTAATGAGCAGTTCTTC	CASSLDSSGSSNEQFF
TRBJ1-2	TRBV4-2	.	.	TGTGCCAGCAGCCAGGCAAGGTCGTACTATGGCTACACCTTC	CASSQARSYYGYTF
TRBJ1-2	TRBV11-2	.	.	TGTGCCAGCAGCTTAGTCAGGAGGCAGAACTATGGCTACACCTTC	CASSLVRRQNYGYTF
TRBJ1-2	TRBV29-1	.	.	TGCAGCGTGACCCAGACAGGCAACTATGGCTACACCTTC	CSVTQTGNYGYTF
TRBJ2-5	TRBV18	.	once	TGTGCCAGCTCACCTTCCAGCCAAGAGACCCAGTACTTC	CASSPSSQETQYF
TRBJ2-3	TRBV2	TRBD1	.	TGTGCCAGCAGCGCCGACAGGGGGGTAGATACGCAGTATTTT	CASSADRGVDTQYF
TRBJ2-2	TRBV24-1	TRBD1	few	TGTGCCACCAGCCGGACAGGGGAAGGGACCGGGGAGCTGTTTTTT	CATSRTGEGTGELFF
TRBJ2-7	TRBV7-8	.	few	TGTGCCAGCAGCTTAGCGGGTCTAGCGAGCGAGCAGTACTTC	CASSLAGLASEQYF
TRBJ1-2	TRBV14	.	few	TGTGCCAGCAGCCAAGGGCCCTGGGGCTACACCTTC	CASSQGPWGYTF
TRBJ1-4	TRBV2	TRBD1	few	TGTGCCAGCAGTACGACAGGGAGCGTTCGAAAACTGTTTTTT	CASSTTGSVRKLFF
TRBJ2-6	TRBV6-1	.	.	TGTGCCAGCAGTGAGGCAGTCAGCGCGAGCTCTGGGGCCAACGTCCTGACTTTC	CASSEAVSASSGANVLTF
TRBJ1-1	TRBV9	.	.	TGTGCCAGCAGCGTAGGGACGGCGACTGAAGCTTTCTTT	CASSVGTATEAFF
TRBJ1-6	TRBV6-6	TRBD1	.	TGTGCCAGCAGTTACCCGGACAGGGGAGCCGCCCTCCACTTT	CASSYPDRGAALHF
TRBJ2-1	TRBV11-2	TRBD2	once	TGTGCCAGCAGCTTAGCTACTCTAGCGGGAGGGGGTAATGAGCAGTTCTTC	CASSLATLAGGGNEQFF
TRBJ2-1	TRBV6-4	TRBD2	.	TGTGCCAGCAGTGTCAACTCAGCGGGAGGGTACAATGAGCAGTTCTTC	CASSVNSAGGYNEQFF
TRBJ1-5	TRBV6-5	.	.	TGTGCCAGCACTTCAAGAGGAGGGCAGCCCCAGCATTTT	CASTSRGGQPQHF
TRBJ1-1	TRBV27	TRBD1	.	TGTGCCAGCAACCTCTCCGGGACAGACAAAAGGGCTTTCTTT	CASNLSGTDKRAFF
TRBJ1-1	TRBV2	.	.	TGTGCCAGCAACGGAACCAACACTGAAGCTTTCTTT	CASNGTNTEAFF
TRBJ1-1	TRBV19	.	few	TGTGCCAGTAGTAACGCTCCCCAGGGAGCTTTCTTT	CASSNAPQGAFF
TRBJ1-2	TRBV9	.	.	TGTGCCAGCAGCGCCGAGGGAGACTATGGCTACACCTTC	CASSAEGDYGYTF
TRBJ1-2	TRBV28	TRBD1	.	TGTGCCAGCAGTCTCCCGACAGGGGTCGATGGCTACACCTTC	CASSLPTGVDGYTF
TRBJ2-7	TRBV29-1	TRBD2	.	TGCACCCGTGGTTCTAGCGGGGGGGCCCCCTACGAGCAGTACTTC	CTRGSSGGAPYEQYF
TRBJ1-3	TRBV5-1	.	.	TGCGCCAGCAGCTTGGAGGGGCCGGCGGCCGGAAACACCATATATTTT	CASSLEGPAAGNTIYF
TRBJ1-5	TRBV6-5	TRBD1	few	TGTGCCAGCAGGGACCGGACAGGGCTGGTTCAGCCCCAGCATTTT	CASRDRTGLVQPQHF
TRBJ2-4	TRBV6-9	TRBD2	once	TGTGCCAGCAGTTATAGCGGGAGCGAAAACATTCAGTACTTC	CASSYSGSENIQYF
TRBJ2-5	TRBV5-1	.	.	TGCGCCAGCAGCCTAAAGGAGACCCAGTACTTC	CASSLKETQYF
TRBJ2-1	TRBV19	TRBD1	.	TGTGCCAGTAGAGGACAGGGGGCGAATGAGCAGTTCTTC	CASRGQGANEQFF
TRBJ2-1	TRBV5-8	.	.	TGTGCCAGCAGCTTGGCGGGGGCCGGAGGTTGGAATGAGCAGTTCTTC	CASSLAGAGGWNEQFF
TRBJ1-2	TRBV5-4	.	.	TGTGCCAGCAGCGCACAGGGTAGCTATGGCTACACCTTC	CASSAQGSYGYTF
TRBJ2-7	TRBV7-2	.	.	TGTGCCAGCAGCTTAACTCGCGCTTCCTACGAGCAGTACTTC	CASSLTRASYEQYF
TRBJ2-5	TRBV5-4	.	.	TGTGCCAGCGGAAGTCAAGAGACCCAGTACTTC	CASGSQETQYF
TRBJ1-1	TRBV7-9	.	.	TGTGCCAGCAGTTCCCCCCCAACTGAAGCTTTCTTT	CASSSPPTEAFF
TRBJ1-3	TRBV19	.	.	TGTGCCAGTAGTATGGGAAATTGGGGGACTCCTGGAAACACCATATATTTT	CASSMGNWGTPGNTIYF
TRBJ2-3	TRBV24-1	TRBD2	.	TGTGCCACCAGTGATTTTGCTAGCGGCAGCACAGATACGCAGTATTTT	CATSDFASGSTDTQYF
TRBJ2-2	TRBV11-2	.	.	TGTGCCAGCAGCTTAGGTCCTAGCCCCGGGGAGCTGTTTTTT	CASSLGPSPGELFF
TRBJ2-1	TRBV11-3	.	.	TGTGCCAGCAGCTTAGGGGCACATGAGCAGTTCTTC	CASSLGAHEQFF
TRBJ1-6	TRBV4-2	TRBD1	.	TGTGCCAGCAGCCTCGAACAGGGGGTCAGCTCCTATAATTCACCCCTCCACTTT	CASSLEQGVSSYNSPLHF
TRBJ2-1	TRBV19	TRBD2	.	TGTGCCAGTAGAACTAGCGGGAGGCAAACGTCCTACAATGAGCAGTTCTTC	CASRTSGRQTSYNEQFF
TRBJ2-3	TRBV2	.	.	TGTGCCAGCAGCTTTACAGCTATTAGCACAGATACGCAGTATTTT	CASSFTAISTDTQYF
TRBJ2-7	TRBV20-1	TRBD2	.	TGCAGTGCTAGTCCCCCTAGCGGGAGGGGGTCCTACGAGCAGTACTTC	CSASPPSGRGSYEQYF
TRBJ2-7	TRBV18	.	.	TGTGCCAGCTCACCCCTCGGGGGGCACTACGAGCAGTACTTC	CASSPLGGHYEQYF
TRBJ1-2	TRBV9	TRBD1	.	TGTGCCAGCAGCGTAGAGTGGGACAGCCCTGGCTACACCTTC	CASSVEWDSPGYTF
TRBJ1-2	TRBV5-6	TRBD1	.	TGTGCCAGCAGCTTGAGACAGGGCAACTATTATGGCTACACCTTC	CASSLRQGNYYGYTF
TRBJ2-4	TRBV11-1	TRBD1	.	TGTGCCAGCAGCTTGACAGGGTCCCTAGCCAAAAACATTCAGTACTTC	CASSLTGSLAKNIQYF
TRBJ1-5	TRBV6-5	TRBD1	few	TGTGCCAGCAGTACCTCAGGGGGCAGGCAGCCCCAGCATTTT	CASSTSGGRQPQHF
TRBJ2-5	TRBV5-5	TRBD2	.	TGTGCCAGCAGCTTGGGGATAGCGGGGGAATTCGAGACCCAGTACTTC	CASSLGIAGEFETQYF
TRBJ2-7	TRBV11-2	.	.	TGTGCCAGCAGCTTAGATATCGGTATATCCCACGAGCAGTACTTC	CASSLDIGISHEQYF
TRBJ2-7	TRBV11-2	.	.	TGTGCCAGCAGCTATCGGGGGCAATACTACGAGCAGTACTTC	CASSYRGQYYEQYF
TRBJ2-5	TRBV9	TRBD1	.	TGTGCCAGCAGCTACGGGACAGGGGGAGAGACCCAGTACTTC	CASSYGTGGETQYF
TRBJ1-5	TRBV30	.	.	TGTGCCGCCTCGAGGGAGCGCAATCAGCCCCAGCATTTT	CAASRERNQPQHF
TRBJ2-1	TRBV7-9	TRBD2	.	TGTGCCAGCAGCTTAGTTAGAACTAGCGACGACGAGCAGTTCTTC	CASSLVRTSDDEQFF
TRBJ1-2	TRBV15	.	.	TGTGCCACCAGCGCCCGAGGGGGGGCTCGGGGCTACACCTTC	CATSARGGARGYTF
TRBJ2-1	TRBV7-9	TRBD2	.	TGTGCCAGCAGCTTAGGGACGGGAGGGTCTCTTTTCTTC	CASSLGTGGSLFF
TRBJ1-6	TRBV5-1	.	.	TGCGCCAGCAGCATCGACGGGACGTCTGAGTCACCCCTCCACTTT	CASSIDGTSESPLHF